Sequencing of this TCR beta chain was carried out in a study of T-cell reconstitution after alpha-beta-depleted transplantation in children. Study-wide findings and caveats: Diversity of TCRbeta at day 60 was high in some patients, arising from surviving recipient T cells and thymic progenitors.

Preparation of the TCRbeta library used unique molecular identifiers. TCRdb re-called the PCR reads with MiXCR, one entry per CDR3 protein. The table shows approximately 490,000 distinct CDR3 sequences, with about 10% occurring only once. This clonotype showed up many times. Its target is unknown. The V and J ends lost 2 bases and 9 bases respectively, with 8 bases between them. The CDR3 length is 11 residues. Germline V gene data show CDR1 as SQVTM and CDR2 as ANQGSEA. The receptor comes from a child aged 2-15 years with inherited bone marrow failure, due to receive a stem cell transplant. This chain uses TRBV29-1 with TRBJ2-1; no clear D gene. The sample consisted of PBMCs, taken before TCRalphabeta/CD19-depleted stem cell transplant. The DNA of the CDR3 is TGCAGCGTTGAACCGCCGCTTGAGCAGTTCTTC. Its protein product is CSVEPPLEQFF.